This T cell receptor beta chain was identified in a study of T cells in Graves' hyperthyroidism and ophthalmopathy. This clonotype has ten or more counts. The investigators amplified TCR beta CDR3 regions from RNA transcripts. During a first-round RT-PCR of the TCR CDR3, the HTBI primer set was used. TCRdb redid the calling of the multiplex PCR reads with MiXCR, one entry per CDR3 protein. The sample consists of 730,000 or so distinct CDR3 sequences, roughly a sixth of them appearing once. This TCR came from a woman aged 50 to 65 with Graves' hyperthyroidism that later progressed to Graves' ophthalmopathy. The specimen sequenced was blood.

For the CDR3, the DNA is TGTGCCAGCAGCCAACCCCTAGGACAGGAGCAGTTCTTC. As protein: CASSQPLGQEQFF. This sequence joins TRBV3-1 and TRBJ2-1; maybe TRBD1 (6 bases). In germline, CDR1 is LGHDT, CDR2 YNNKEL (reference sequence). The V and J ends lost 2 bases and 10 bases respectively, with 12 bases between them. This CDR3 is built from 13 residues.